One sample yielded the 4 T cell receptor beta chains listed below, sequenced in a study of T-cell reconstitution after alpha-beta-depleted transplantation in children. A TCRbeta library incorporating unique molecular identifiers was prepared. TCRdb recomputed calls from the PCR reads with MiXCR, one row per CDR3 protein. The data show about 900,000 distinct CDR3 sequences, about 26% seen once. This sample comprised PBMCs, mostly from graft donor cells, obtained 360 days after TCRalphabeta/CD19-depleted stem cell transplant. The receptors derive from a boy less than two years old who had a stem cell transplant for SCID, so the T cells may come from the graft donor.

The rearrangement links TRBV6-5 to TRBJ1-2; possible D gene TRBD1, 5 bases. The CDR3 runs 15 residues. V was shortened by 0 bases and J by 4 bases, with 12 bases between the two germline ends. Germline V lookup: CDR1 MNHEY, CDR2 SVGAGI. The CDR3 loop is CASSYSIDSRYGYTF. For the CDR3, the DNA is TGTGCCAGCAGTTACTCGATCGACAGTCGCTATGGCTACACCTTC.

The CDR3 coding sequence is TGCAGCGTTGAGACCGGACTGAGTGAAAACAATGAGCAGTTCTTC. This gives the protein CSVETGLSENNEQFF. The gene calls are TRBV29-1 and TRBJ2-1; weak D call: TRBD2 (5 bases). The V and J ends lost 3 bases and 5 bases respectively, with 17 bases between them. Germline CDR1 is SQVTM and CDR2 is ANQGSEA. The CDR3 has 15 amino acids.

The V and J genes are TRBV12-5 and TRBJ2-3; possible D gene TRBD2, 5 bases. Germline CDR1 is LGHNT and CDR2 is FRNRAP. V was trimmed by 7 bases and J by 5 bases, leaving 16 bases between them. This CDR3 contains 14 residues. In DNA, the CDR3 is TGTGCTAGTGCCGATAGCGAACGCAGAGATACGCAGTATTTT. Translating gives CASADSERRDTQYF.

This clonotype was counted a few times. The chain employs TRBV7-3 and TRBJ2-3; 7 bases fit TRBD1. Trimming removed 5 bases from V and 6 bases from J; junction bases left unmatched: 8. Germline loops: CDR1 SGHTA, CDR2 FQGTGA. The CDR3 spans 14 residues. In DNA form, the CDR3 reads TGTGCCAGCAGCCGTACAGGGGTATGGGATACGCAGTATTTT. This encodes CASSRTGVWDTQYF.